This TCR beta chain was obtained from a study of T cell repertoires in ileal Crohn's disease (dated by TCRdb to the late 2010s). At the level of the whole study: At the time of surgery, 35% of patients were active smokers, and the median duration of disease was around eight years. Surgery was performed for a complication in all patients, with stricturing disease in approximately 60% and penetrating disease in approximately 40%. Roughly half of the patients were given postoperative therapy, with 15 to 20 on anti-TNF agents and roughly twelve on thiopurines. Neoterminal ileum biopsies obtained at postoperative colonoscopy were designated as M6 samples. TCR repertoire analysis was performed in approximately 52 Crohn's disease patients drawn from a prospective multicentre cohort. The study was conducted in parallel with a multicentre cohort built to find predictors of early endoscopic recurrence after ileocolonic resection. Endoscopic postoperative recurrence was defined as a Rutgeerts score above i0. A total of around 170 mucosal samples from about 57 patients were sequenced, collected from several sites on the surgical specimen as well as at postoperative endoscopy.

The label giving this sample's time point can be read as: neoterminal ileum biopsy at postoperative endoscopy, about 6 months after surgery. Adults with ileal or ileocolonic Crohn's disease for whom ileocolonic resection was indicated were considered eligible. Before DNA extraction, whole ileal mucosal biopsies were kept frozen at -80 degrees C. Genomic DNA was extracted from frozen whole biopsies with a TRizol-based method and quantified on a NanoDrop 2000 spectrophotometer. For commercial TCRB immunosequencing, roughly 0.5 micrograms of biopsy DNA were submitted for each sample. CDR3 regions were amplified from genomic DNA by Adaptive Biotechnology using a two-step, amplification bias-controlled multiplex PCR. In the first PCR, primers covered every V and J gene segment, and in the second PCR, barcodes and Illumina adapters were added. CDR3 libraries were sequenced using an Illumina instrument. As for how the authors treated the data: The analysis used both the pipelines supplied by the vendor and custom analysis of the raw data in R/Bioconductor with R version 3.3.0. Clonality, ranging from 0 to 1, was calculated as the inverse of the normalised Shannon entropy of all productive clones. High-frequency clones were defined as the repertoire share of the top 100 clones, retaining only clones passing a 95% confidence test. The Simpson index measured repertoire diversity, and the Morisita-Horn index measured overlap between samples. In TCRdb, the immuneACCESS table is reduced to in-frame sequences with V and J assigned. These tables do not hold every clone; where another copy was compared, an unresolved V gene accounts for under half, and the others remain unexplained. That table furnishes V, J and clone size, whereas the DNA furnished D and trimming. For this sample there are some 10,000 clones; about four fifths appear just once. Of the sample, more than 13% falls within the top ten clones.

The full study reports these points: Compared with CD4 T cells, sorted CD8 T cells held more high-frequency clones, which suggests that the mucosal expansions were mostly CD8. A significantly higher proportion of clonal expansions was observed in active smokers at surgery than in non-smokers (approximately 28% vs 17%, p=0.02). Postoperative endoscopy timing varied within the first year after surgery, with a median delay of about 7 months. Higher high-frequency clone percentages at surgery were associated with endoscopic recurrence; all patients with clonality above 26.8% (18/57) had recurrence. Only a subgroup of patients, of unstated size, had mucosal CD4 and CD8 T cells sorted and sequenced.

On this clone: No cognate antigen has been identified for it. Base qualities are not provided; no much larger clone lies one nucleotide away.

Sequencing was performed on ileal tissue. The TCR sequence derives from an adult with Crohn's disease.

The CDR3 sequence is CASSPPRGLDSYEQYF. The nucleotide sequence reads TGTGCCAGCAGCCCTCCTAGGGGACTTGATTCCTACGAGCAGTACTTC. This chain joins TRBV5-4 to TRBJ2-7; the D gene is perhaps TRBD2, on 6 matching bases. The junction shows trimming of 4 bases on V and 1 base on J, plus 18 bases between the germline ends. Counted from cysteine to phenylalanine, this CDR3 has 16 amino acids. The entry retains the CDR3 DNA only, 48 bases that are in frame from base 1. The germline V gene (reference sequence) supplies CDR1 SGHNT and CDR2 YYREEE.